The 13 T cell receptor beta chains in this list originate from one sample, sequenced in a study of blood T cell repertoires in COVID-19. Produced via immunoSEQ multiplex PCR; TCRdb's table is partial and in-frame only. Of 120,000 to 150,000 clones in the sample, about 85% are singletons; the top ten hold approximately 2.7%. The sequenced material came from peripheral blood. These receptors were obtained from a woman aged 40-49 years with active or convalescent COVID-19.

The CDR3 region has the DNA TGTGCCAGCAGTCGTTTGAGCGCCAGCAAGCAAGAGACCCAGTACTTC. Amino acids: CASSRLSASKQETQYF. This chain connects TRBV27 to TRBJ2-5; no definite D call. The CDR3 extends over 16 amino acids. V was shortened by 5 bases and J by 2 bases, with 18 bases between the two germline ends. The germline gives CDR1 MNHEY, CDR2 SMNVEV (reference sequence).

The chain uses TRBV7-9 and TRBJ2-7, with D possibly being TRBD1 (5 bases). V lost 5 bases and J lost 3, with 17 bases in between. The CDR3 consists of 15 residues. Germline-derived CDR1 and CDR2 are SEHNR and FQNEAQ (reference sequence). The CDR3 bases are TGTGCCAGCAGCCTCCAGGGCCGCCGTATCTACGAGCAGTACTTC. Its translation is CASSLQGRRIYEQYF.

This chain uses TRBV12-5 with TRBJ1-1, with TRBD1 as a possible D gene (5 bases). Germline CDR1 LGHNT, CDR2 FRNRAP. This CDR3 comprises 13 residues. V was clipped by 2 bases and J by 1 base, with 5 bases between them. CDR3 nucleotide sequence: TGTGCTAGTGGTTTGACAGGGAACACTGAAGCTTTCTTT. Translated, it gives CASGLTGNTEAFF.

This chain joins TRBV28 and TRBJ2-1; a weak D match, TRBD2 (6 bases). Trimming pared 7 bases from V and 8 bases from J, leaving 9 bases between. This CDR3 has 11 residues. Germline CDR1 is MDHEN and CDR2 is SYDVKM. CDR3 loop: CASTRDYEQFF. DNA for the CDR3: TGTGCCAGCACCAGGGACTATGAGCAGTTCTTC.

This clone was counted only a few times. CDR3 amino acids: CASSGQTGHTEAFF. The CDR3 bases are TGTGCCAGCAGCGGGCAGACAGGGCACACTGAAGCTTTCTTT. The chain has TRBV9 and TRBJ1-1; the match to TRBD1 covers 7 bases. The germline V gene encodes CDR1 SGDLS and CDR2 YYNGEE. With V trimmed by 3 bases and J by 3 bases, 5 bases remained unmatched. The CDR3 loop spans 14 amino acids.

V is TRBV19 and J is TRBJ2-7; 11 nucleotides align to TRBD2. The germline V gene has CDR1 LNHDA and CDR2 SQIVND (reference sequence). Trimming took 5 bases from V and 0 from J; bases not matched to a gene: 3. The length of the CDR3 is 15 residues. In nucleotides, the CDR3 is TGTGCCAGTAGTCGTAGCGGGAGGGCCTCCTACGAGCAGTACTTC. It encodes CASSRSGRASYEQYF.

The gene calls are TRBV9 and TRBJ2-2; D is possibly TRBD2 (7 bases). The CDR3 covers 13 residues. Germline-derived CDR1 and CDR2 are SGDLS and YYNGEE. As DNA, the CDR3 is TGTGCAACAGGGAGGGCCGTCACCGGGGAGCTGTTTTTT. It encodes CATGRAVTGELFF.

The V and J genes are TRBV10-3 and TRBJ2-7, with D maybe TRBD2 (5 bases). Germline V gene sequence: CDR1 ENHRY, CDR2 SYGVKD. CDR3 length: 13 amino acids. V was pared by 6 bases and J by 6 bases, with 15 bases between. CDR3 coding DNA: TGTGCCATCAGCATCGGGTCCGGGGTCGAGCAGTACTTC. Amino acid sequence: CAISIGSGVEQYF.

This rearrangement joins TRBV30 to TRBJ2-1; 14 bases agree with TRBD2. The CDR3 sequence is 17 residues long. Trimming removed 2 bases from V and 1 base from J; junction bases left unmatched: 4. Germline lookup yields CDR1 GTSNPN and CDR2 SVGIG (reference sequence). CDR3: CAWSLTSGGGSYNEQFF. The CDR3 bases are TGTGCCTGGAGTTTGACTAGCGGGGGGGGATCCTACAATGAGCAGTTCTTC.

J is TRBJ1-1 and V is TRBV7-2; TRBD1 agrees at 7 bases. This CDR3 comprises 13 residues. With V trimmed by 5 bases and J by 6 bases, 6 bases remained unmatched. CDR1 is SGHTA, CDR2 FQGNSA, per germline. Here the CDR3 reads CASSPDRVAEAFF. The CDR3 nucleotides read TGTGCCAGCAGCCCTGACAGGGTCGCTGAAGCTTTCTTT. Filled out from reference TRBV7-2 and TRBJ1-1, the complete variable domain reads GAGVSQSPSNKVTEKGKDVELRCDPISGHTALYWYRQSLGQGLEFLIYFQGNSAPDKSGLPSDRFSAERTGGSVSTLTIQRTQQEDSAVYLCASSPDRVAEAFFGQGTRLTVV.

The CDR3 spells CASSLWGGEGYNEQFF. As DNA, the CDR3 is TGTGCCAGCAGTTTATGGGGCGGGGAGGGGTACAATGAGCAGTTCTTC. The chain links TRBV28 to TRBJ2-1, with 7 bases that match TRBD2. Germline V gives CDR1 MDHEN, CDR2 SYDVKM. The CDR3 has 16 amino acids. V gave up 0 bases and J gave up 4 bases; unmatched junction bases: 6.

The J gene is TRBJ1-2, the V gene TRBV29-1; D is uncertain. V was shortened by 4 bases and J by 3 bases, with 12 bases between the two germline ends. Germline V lookup: CDR1 SQVTM, CDR2 ANQGSEA. This CDR3 contains 13 residues. The CDR3 sequence: CSVGARSDYGYTF. CDR3 DNA: TGCAGCGTTGGTGCCAGGTCCGACTATGGCTACACCTTC.

This clone occurred a few times. The chain links TRBV6-6 to TRBJ1-5; D not resolved. The CDR3 totals 13 residues. V dropped 6 bases and J dropped 5 bases, with 11 bases sitting between them. Germline assignment: CDR1 MNHNY and CDR2 SVGAGI (reference sequence). CDR3 in amino acids: CASRPGKDQPQHF. The DNA of the CDR3 is TGTGCCAGCAGACCCGGGAAGGATCAGCCCCAGCATTTT.